One sample yielded the 6 T cell receptor beta chains listed below, sequenced in a study of graft-versus-host responses after intestinal transplantation. TCRdb's copy holds only in-frame clones and misses some; the assay was immunoSEQ multiplex PCR. The top ten clones hold roughly 10% of a sample with tens of thousands of clones, 33% of them seen once. Around 200,000 CFSE-labeled responder cells were plated with around 200,000 irradiated, violet-dye-labeled stimulator cells. The sequenced sample was alloreactive CD8+ T cells from a mixed lymphocyte reaction culture, obtained before intestinal transplant. Sample subset: CFSE-low proliferating T cells sorted from approximately 6-day pre-transplant mixed lymphocyte reaction (GvH or HvG direction). The receptor set was obtained from a human patient who received an intestinal transplant.

The J gene is TRBJ1-2, the V gene TRBV27, with D maybe TRBD1 (6 bases). V was cut by 3 bases and J by 6 bases, with 20 bases left in between. CDR3 length: 16 amino acids. The germline CDR1 and CDR2 sequences are MNHEY and SMNVEV (reference sequence). In DNA, the CDR3 is TGTGCCAGCAGTTTCTCTCTATTGGGGGGGCAGGATGGCTACACCTTC. It translates to CASSFSLLGGQDGYTF.

This clone has just a few counts. Other DNA variants within this sample encode the same CDR3. The chain has TRBV6-9 and TRBJ2-1; no definite D call. Germline CDR1 is MNHGY and CDR2 is SVAAGI. V gave up 3 bases and J gave up 6 bases, with 6 bases separating them. The CDR3 length is 12 residues. The CDR3 DNA reads TGTGCCAGCAGTTACTCTGGCAATGAGCAGTTCTTC. Protein product: CASSYSGNEQFF.

This clone qualifies as medium-sized (0.01 to 0.1%). V gene TRBV4-1 combines with J gene TRBJ1-1; the D is unclear. The CDR3 extends over 15 amino acids. From germline, CDR1 is MGHRA and CDR2 YSYEKL. V shed 1 base and J shed 5 bases, with 14 bases lying between them. CDR3 region: CASSQAASEGTEAFF. The CDR3 nucleotides read TGCGCCAGCAGCCAAGCGGCCAGCGAGGGAACTGAAGCTTTCTTT.

The rearrangement uses TRBV14 and TRBJ2-7; TRBD1 might be the D (6 bases). The CDR3 loop spans 13 amino acids. Per the germline V gene, CDR1 is SGHDN and CDR2 is FVKESK. The V end lost 6 bases, the J end lost 4 bases, and 13 bases lay between the germline ends. The CDR3 bases are TGTGCCAGCAGATTATCAGGGGATTACGAGCAGTACTTC. Protein sequence: CASRLSGDYEQYF.

V and J are TRBV6-6 and TRBJ1-5, with TRBD1 identical over 8 bases. From germline, CDR1 is MNHNY and CDR2 SVGAGI (reference sequence). V shed 6 bases, J shed 6 bases, and the junction held 4 bases outside the gene matches. The CDR3 spans 13 residues. DNA for the CDR3: TGTGCCAGCAGGACAGGGGTGTCTCAGCCCCAGCATTTT. It codes for CASRTGVSQPQHF.

The gene calls are TRBV29-1 and TRBJ2-1; weak D call: TRBD2 (6 bases). CDR1 and CDR2 (germline): SQVTM, ANQGSEA. V was cut by 2 bases and J by 8 bases, with 16 bases left in between. The CDR3 runs 14 residues. CDR3: CSVELRDVWDEQFF. The CDR3 region has the DNA TGCAGCGTTGAACTGCGGGATGTATGGGATGAGCAGTTCTTC.